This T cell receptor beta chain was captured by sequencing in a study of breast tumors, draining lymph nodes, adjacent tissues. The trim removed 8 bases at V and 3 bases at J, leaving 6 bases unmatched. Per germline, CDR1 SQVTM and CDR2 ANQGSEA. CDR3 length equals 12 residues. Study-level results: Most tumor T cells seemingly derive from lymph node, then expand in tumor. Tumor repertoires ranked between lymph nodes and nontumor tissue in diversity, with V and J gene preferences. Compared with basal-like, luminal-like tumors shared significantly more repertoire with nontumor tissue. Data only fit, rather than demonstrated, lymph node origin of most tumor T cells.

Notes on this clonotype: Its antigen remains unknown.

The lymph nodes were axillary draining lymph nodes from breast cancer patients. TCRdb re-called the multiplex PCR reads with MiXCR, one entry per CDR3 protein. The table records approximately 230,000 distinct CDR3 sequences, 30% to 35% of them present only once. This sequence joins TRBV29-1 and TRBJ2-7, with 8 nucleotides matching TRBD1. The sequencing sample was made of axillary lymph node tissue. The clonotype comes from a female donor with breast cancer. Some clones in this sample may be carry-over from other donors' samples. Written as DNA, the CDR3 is TGCAGCTCCCGGACAGGGCACTACGAGCAGTACTTC. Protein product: CSSRTGHYEQYF.